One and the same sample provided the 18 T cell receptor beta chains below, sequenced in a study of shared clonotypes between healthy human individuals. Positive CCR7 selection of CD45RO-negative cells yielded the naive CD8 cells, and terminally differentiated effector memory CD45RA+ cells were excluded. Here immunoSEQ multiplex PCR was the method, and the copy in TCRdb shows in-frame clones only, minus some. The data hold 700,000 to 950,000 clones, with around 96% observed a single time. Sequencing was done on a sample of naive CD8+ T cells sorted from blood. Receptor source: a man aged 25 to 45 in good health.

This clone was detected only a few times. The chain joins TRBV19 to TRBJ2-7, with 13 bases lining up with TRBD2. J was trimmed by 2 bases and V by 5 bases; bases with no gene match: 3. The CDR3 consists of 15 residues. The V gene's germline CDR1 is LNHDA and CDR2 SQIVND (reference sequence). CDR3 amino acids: CASSDGTSGTYEQYF. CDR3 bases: TGTGCCAGTAGTGACGGGACTAGCGGGACCTACGAGCAGTACTTC.

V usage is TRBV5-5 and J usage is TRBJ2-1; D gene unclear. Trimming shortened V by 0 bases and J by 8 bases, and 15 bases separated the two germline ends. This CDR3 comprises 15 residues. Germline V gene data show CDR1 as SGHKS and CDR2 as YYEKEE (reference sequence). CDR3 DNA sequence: TGTGCCAGCAGCTTGGAGAAGGACCTAGGCGATGAGCAGTTCTTC. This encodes CASSLEKDLGDEQFF.

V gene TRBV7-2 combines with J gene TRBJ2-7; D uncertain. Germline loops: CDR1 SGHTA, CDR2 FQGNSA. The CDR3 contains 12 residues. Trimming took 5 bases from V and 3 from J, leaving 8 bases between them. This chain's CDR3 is CASSRDFYEQYF. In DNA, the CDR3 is TGTGCCAGCAGCCGAGACTTCTACGAGCAGTACTTC.

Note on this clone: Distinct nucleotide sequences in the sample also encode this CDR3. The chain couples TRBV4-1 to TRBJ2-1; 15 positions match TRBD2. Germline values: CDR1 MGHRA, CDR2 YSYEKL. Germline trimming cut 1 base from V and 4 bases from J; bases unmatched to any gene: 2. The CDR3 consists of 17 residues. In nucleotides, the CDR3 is TGCGCCAGCAGCCAAGCGGGACTAGCGGGAGGTTACAATGAGCAGTTCTTC. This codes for CASSQAGLAGGYNEQFF.

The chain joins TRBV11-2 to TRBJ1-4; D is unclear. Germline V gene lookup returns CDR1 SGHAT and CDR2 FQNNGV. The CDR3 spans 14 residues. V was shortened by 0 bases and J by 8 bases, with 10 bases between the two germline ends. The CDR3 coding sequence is TGTGCCAGCAGCTTAGATGGAGGGAGGGAAAAACTGTTTTTT. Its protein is CASSLDGGREKLFF.

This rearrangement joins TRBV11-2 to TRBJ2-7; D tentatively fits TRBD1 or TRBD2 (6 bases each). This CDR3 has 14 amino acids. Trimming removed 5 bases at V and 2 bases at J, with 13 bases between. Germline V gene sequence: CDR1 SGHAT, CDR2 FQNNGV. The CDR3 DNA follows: TGTGCCAGCAGCAACGGGGGCCTGACCTACGAGCAGTACTTC. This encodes CASSNGGLTYEQYF.

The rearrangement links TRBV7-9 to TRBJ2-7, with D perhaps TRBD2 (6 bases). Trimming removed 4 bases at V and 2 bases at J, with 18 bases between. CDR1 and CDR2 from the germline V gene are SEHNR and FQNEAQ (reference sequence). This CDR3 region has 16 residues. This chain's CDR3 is CASSYPSEMETYEQYF. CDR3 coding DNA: TGTGCCAGCAGCTACCCTAGCGAGATGGAAACCTACGAGCAGTACTTC.

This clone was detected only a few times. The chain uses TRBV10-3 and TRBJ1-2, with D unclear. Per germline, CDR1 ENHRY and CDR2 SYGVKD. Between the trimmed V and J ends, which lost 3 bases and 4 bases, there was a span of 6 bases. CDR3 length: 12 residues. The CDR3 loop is CAISDGTYGYTF. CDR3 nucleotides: TGTGCCATCAGTGATGGTACCTATGGCTACACCTTC.

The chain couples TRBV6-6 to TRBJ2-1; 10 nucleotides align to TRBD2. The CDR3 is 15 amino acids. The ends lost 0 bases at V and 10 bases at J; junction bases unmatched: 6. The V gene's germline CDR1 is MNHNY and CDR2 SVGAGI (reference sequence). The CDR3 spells CASSYSILAGVEQFF. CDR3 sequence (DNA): TGTGCCAGCAGTTACTCGATCCTAGCGGGAGTCGAGCAGTTCTTC.

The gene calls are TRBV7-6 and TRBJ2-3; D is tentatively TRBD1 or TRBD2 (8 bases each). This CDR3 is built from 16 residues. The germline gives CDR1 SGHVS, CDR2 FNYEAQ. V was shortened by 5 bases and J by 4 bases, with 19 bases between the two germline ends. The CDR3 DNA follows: TGTGCCAGCAGCATAGATAGCGGGACAGGAGCAGATACGCAGTATTTT. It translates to CASSIDSGTGADTQYF. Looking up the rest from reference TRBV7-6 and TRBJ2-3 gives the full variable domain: GAGVSQSPRYKVTKRGQDVALRCDPISGHVSLYWYRQALGQGPEFLTYFNYEAQQDKSGLPNDRFSAERPEGSISTLTIQRTEQRDSAMYRCASSIDSGTGADTQYFGPGTRLTVL.

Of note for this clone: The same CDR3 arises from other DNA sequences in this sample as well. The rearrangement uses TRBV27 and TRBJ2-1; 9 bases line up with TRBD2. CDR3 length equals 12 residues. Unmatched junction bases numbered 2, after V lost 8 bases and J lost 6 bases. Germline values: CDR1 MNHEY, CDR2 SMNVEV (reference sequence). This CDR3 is CASRAGGNEQFF. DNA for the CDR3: TGTGCCAGCCGAGCGGGGGGCAATGAGCAGTTCTTC.

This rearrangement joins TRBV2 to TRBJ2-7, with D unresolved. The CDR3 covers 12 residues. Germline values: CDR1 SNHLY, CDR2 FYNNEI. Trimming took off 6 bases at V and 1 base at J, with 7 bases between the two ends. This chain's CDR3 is CASRTLSYEQYF. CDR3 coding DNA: TGTGCCAGCAGGACTCTATCCTACGAGCAGTACTTC. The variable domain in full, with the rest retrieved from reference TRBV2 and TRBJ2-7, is EPEVTQTPSHQVTQMGQEVILRCVPISNHLYFYWYRQILGQKVEFLVSFYNNEISEKSEIFDDQFSVERPDGSNFTLKIRSTKLEDSAMYFCASRTLSYEQYFGPGTRLTVT.

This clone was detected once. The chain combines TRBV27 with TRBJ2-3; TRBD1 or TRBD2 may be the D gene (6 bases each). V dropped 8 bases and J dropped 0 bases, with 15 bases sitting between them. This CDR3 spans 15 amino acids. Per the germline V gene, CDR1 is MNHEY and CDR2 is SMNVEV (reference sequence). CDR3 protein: CASGWGATSTDTQYF. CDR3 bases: TGTGCCAGCGGGTGGGGGGCGACGAGCACAGATACGCAGTATTTT.

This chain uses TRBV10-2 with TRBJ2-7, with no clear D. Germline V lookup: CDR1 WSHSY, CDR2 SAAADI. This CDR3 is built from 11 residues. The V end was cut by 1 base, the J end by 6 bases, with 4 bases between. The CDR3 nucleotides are TGCGCCAGCAGTGAGTGGGGCGAGCAGTACTTC. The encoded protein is CASSEWGEQYF.

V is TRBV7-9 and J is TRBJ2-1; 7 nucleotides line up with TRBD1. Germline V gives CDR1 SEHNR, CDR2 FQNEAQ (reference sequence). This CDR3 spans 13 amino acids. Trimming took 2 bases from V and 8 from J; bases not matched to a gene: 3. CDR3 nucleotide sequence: TGTGCCAGCAGCTTAAACAGGGGAGATGAGCAGTTCTTC. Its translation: CASSLNRGDEQFF.

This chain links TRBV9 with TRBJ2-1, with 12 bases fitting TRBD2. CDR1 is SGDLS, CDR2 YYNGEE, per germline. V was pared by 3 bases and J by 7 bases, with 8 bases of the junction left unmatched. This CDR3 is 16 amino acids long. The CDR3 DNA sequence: TGTGCCAGCAGCGCCCGACTAGCGGGAGAGATTAATGAGCAGTTCTTC. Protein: CASSARLAGEINEQFF.

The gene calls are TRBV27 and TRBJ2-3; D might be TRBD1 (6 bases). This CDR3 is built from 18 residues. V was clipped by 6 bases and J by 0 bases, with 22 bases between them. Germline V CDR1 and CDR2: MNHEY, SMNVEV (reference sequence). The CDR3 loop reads CASSSRQVPQKSTDTQYF. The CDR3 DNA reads TGTGCCAGCAGCTCCAGACAGGTTCCCCAGAAAAGCACAGATACGCAGTATTTT.

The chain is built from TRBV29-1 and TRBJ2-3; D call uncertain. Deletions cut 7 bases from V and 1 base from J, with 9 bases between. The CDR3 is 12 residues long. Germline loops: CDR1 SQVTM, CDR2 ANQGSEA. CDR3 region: CSGDLGTDTQYF. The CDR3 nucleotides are TGCAGCGGAGATCTCGGCACAGATACGCAGTATTTT.